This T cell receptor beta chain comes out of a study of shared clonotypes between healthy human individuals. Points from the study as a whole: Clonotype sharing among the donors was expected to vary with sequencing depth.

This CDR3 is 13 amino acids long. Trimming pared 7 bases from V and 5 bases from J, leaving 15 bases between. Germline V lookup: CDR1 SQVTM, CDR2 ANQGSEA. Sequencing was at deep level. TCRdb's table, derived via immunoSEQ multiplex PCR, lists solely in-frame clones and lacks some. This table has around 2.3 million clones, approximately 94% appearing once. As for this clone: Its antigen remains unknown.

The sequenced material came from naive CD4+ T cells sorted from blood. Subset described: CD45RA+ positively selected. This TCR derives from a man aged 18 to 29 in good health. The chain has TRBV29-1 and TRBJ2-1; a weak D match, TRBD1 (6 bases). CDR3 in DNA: TGCAGCGCTAGCAGGACAGAAGACAATGAGCAGTTCTTC. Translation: CSASRTEDNEQFF.